The sequence of this T cell receptor beta chain was determined in a study of T cells in localized non-small cell lung cancer. Notes on the study in general: Blood T cell density predicted longer survival; adjacent-lung clonality, shorter. Exceeding tumor, uninvolved adjacent lung had the highest T cell clonality.

The CDR3 consists of 15 residues. Germline V gives CDR1 LNHDA, CDR2 SQIVND (reference sequence). Between the trimmed V and J ends, which lost 4 bases and 4 bases, there was a span of 14 bases. Profiling relied on immunoSEQ multiplex PCR, and the TCRdb table lists in-frame clones only, not all of them. The profile shows some 51,000 clones, more than 80% of them singletons. A word on this clone: Its target is not known.

The TCR comes from a woman aged 40-75 years with stage I lung adenocarcinoma. The chain employs TRBV19 and TRBJ1-5; a possible D gene is TRBD1 (5 bases). Here the sequenced sample was peripheral blood, taken before any cancer treatment. The CDR3 coding sequence is TGTGCCAGTAGTACTAATAGGGGCACTAATCAGCCCCAGCATTTT. Amino acid sequence: CASSTNRGTNQPQHF.